This paragraph reports one T cell receptor beta chain. The V gene lost 4 bases and the J gene lost 3 bases, with 9 bases spanning the gap. This CDR3 spans 14 amino acids. Germline V gene lookup returns CDR1 MNHEY and CDR2 SVGAGI. The data belong to a study of blood T cell repertoires in COVID-19. Study summary: The study drew acute and convalescent COVID-19 samples from the United States, Italy and Spain. PBMCs, B-cell-depleted T cells, or T cells were the source of the cDNA or gDNA that made up the material.

This table comes from immunoSEQ multiplex PCR, and its TCRdb copy is limited to in-frame clones, with some not included. The sample has under 200,000 clones, 82% seen once; the top ten hold around 5.5%. Participants spanned ages about 18 to 100 years and resided in about two dozen US areas. Participants' own reports of clinical history determined their cohort assignment. V gene TRBV6-5 combines with J gene TRBJ2-2; no reliable D call. Sequencing input: PBMCs or T cells enriched from blood (not recorded which). This clonotype originated in a woman in her fifties or sixties with acute COVID-19. DNA for the CDR3: TGTGCCAGCAGTTTTGGCGCGGACACCGGGGAGCTGTTTTTT. Amino acids: CASSFGADTGELFF.